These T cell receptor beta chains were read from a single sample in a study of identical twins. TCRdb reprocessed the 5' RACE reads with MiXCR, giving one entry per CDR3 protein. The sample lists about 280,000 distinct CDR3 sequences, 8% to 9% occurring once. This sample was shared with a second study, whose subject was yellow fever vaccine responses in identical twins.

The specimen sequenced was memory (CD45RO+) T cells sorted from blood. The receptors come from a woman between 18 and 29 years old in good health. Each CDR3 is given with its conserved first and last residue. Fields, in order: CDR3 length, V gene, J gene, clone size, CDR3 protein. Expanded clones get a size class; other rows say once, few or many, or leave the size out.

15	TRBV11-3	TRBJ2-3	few	CASSGLADRVDTQYF
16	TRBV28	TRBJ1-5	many	CASSPIRVVGNQPQHF
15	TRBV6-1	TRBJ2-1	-	CASSEASGGAHEQFF
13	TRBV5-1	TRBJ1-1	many	CASSDRGNTEAFF
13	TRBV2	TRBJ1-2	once	CASSEIGTGGYTF
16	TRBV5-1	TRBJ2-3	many	CASSLASGGRTDTQYF
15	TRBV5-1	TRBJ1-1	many	CASSWGHQTNTEAFF
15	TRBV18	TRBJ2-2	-	CASSPQSGRDGELFF
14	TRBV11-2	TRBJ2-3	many	CASSALRRTDTQYF
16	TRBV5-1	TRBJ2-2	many	CASSRLGQGGTGELFF
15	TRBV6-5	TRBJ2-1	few	CASSYLPGAYNEQFF
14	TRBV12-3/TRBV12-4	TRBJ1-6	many	CASSYVGANSPLHF
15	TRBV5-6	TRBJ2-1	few	CASSLGGASYNEQFF
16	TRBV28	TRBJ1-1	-	CASRNNRGIRHTEAFF
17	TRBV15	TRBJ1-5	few	CATSRETTGPSNQPQHF
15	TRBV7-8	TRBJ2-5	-	CASSLARSRVETQYF
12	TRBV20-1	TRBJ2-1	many	CSARLTSSEQFF
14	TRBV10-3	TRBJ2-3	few	CAISESQGIDTQYF
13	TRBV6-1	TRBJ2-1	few	CASKKRLAAEQFF
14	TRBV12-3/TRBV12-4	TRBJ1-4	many	CASSQSQAGEKLFF
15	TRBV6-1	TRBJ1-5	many	CASRVMDRSNQPQHF
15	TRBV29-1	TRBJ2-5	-	CSAPLTSGREETQYF
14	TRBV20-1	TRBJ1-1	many	CSANGDRANTEAFF
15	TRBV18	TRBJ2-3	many	CASSTRTSVTDTQYF
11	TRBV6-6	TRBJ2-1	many	CASRGRGEQFF
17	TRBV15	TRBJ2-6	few	CATSREIGSAGANVLTF
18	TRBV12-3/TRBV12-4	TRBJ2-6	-	CASSYPEQGVSGANVLTF
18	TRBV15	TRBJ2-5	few	CATSREGMETGAFETQYF
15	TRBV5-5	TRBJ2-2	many	CASSLEPGPTGELFF
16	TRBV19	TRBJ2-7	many	CASSRTSGRAGSEQYF
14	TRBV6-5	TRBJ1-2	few	CASSYTGTGDGYTF
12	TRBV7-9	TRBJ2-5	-	CASLGRDETQYF
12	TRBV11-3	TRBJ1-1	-	CASSYPEAEAFF
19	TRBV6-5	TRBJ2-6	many	CASSYSGSMWGSGANVLTF
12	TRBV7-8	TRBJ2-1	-	CASSPRGLEQFF
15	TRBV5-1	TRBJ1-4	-	CASSLAGVPNEKLFF
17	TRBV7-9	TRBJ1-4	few	CASSFATGGGANEKLFF
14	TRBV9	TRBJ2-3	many	CASSVGRTTDTQYF
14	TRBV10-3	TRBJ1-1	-	CAISLGGRNTEAFF
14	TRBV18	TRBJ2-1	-	CASSPGTDNNEQFF
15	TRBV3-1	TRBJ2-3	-	CASSQEAGATDTQYF
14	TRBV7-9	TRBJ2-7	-	CASSLAVGSYEQYF
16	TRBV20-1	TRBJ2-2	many	CSARRGAGLNTGELFF
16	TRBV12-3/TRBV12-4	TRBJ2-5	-	CASSLRGSLFSETQYF
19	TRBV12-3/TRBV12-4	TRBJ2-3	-	CAFSLALGLAGENTDTQYF
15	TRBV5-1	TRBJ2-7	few	CASSLLGDDSYEQYF
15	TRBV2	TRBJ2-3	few	CASSEWGEYTDTQYF
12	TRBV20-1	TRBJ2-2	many	CSARVGHGELFF
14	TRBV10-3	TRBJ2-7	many	CAISESGGSYEQYF
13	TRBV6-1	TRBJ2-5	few	CASGQTSSETQYF
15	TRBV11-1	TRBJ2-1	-	CASSYNRNSYNEQFF
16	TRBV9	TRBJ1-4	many	CASSATTGLANEKLFF
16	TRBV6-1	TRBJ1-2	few	CATRRGDRNPNYGYTF
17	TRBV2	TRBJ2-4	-	CASSIAGGLIAKNIQYF
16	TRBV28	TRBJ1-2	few	CASRDAGTGTSAGYTF
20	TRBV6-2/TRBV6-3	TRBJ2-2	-	CASSYKLPGTGARNTGELFF